These 15 T cell receptor beta chains originate from one sample sequenced in a study of blood T cells in healthy people across ages. Sample-barcoded 5' priming and a J-beta primer mix drove a second PCR of about 7 to 12 cycles. MiXCR was run by TCRdb on the 5' RACE reads, yielding one entry per CDR3 protein. Of approximately 1,700,000 distinct CDR3 sequences listed, about 39% are singletons. Source material: blood. These receptors were collected from a human donor in good health.

V usage is TRBV9 and J usage is TRBJ1-2; D remains ambiguous. Germline lookup yields CDR1 SGDLS and CDR2 YYNGEE. This CDR3 spans 15 amino acids. V lost 0 bases and J lost 0, with 9 bases in between. The CDR3 bases are TGTGCCAGCAGCGTAGTTGGAGTAGCTAACTATGGCTACACCTTC. It is translated as CASSVVGVANYGYTF.

This chain uses TRBV9 with TRBJ1-1; perhaps TRBD1 as D (5 bases). V was clipped by 4 bases and J by 3 bases, with 16 bases between them. The CDR3 consists of 15 residues. The germline gives CDR1 SGDLS, CDR2 YYNGEE. This CDR3 reads CASSTNRRGYTEAFF. The CDR3 DNA sequence: TGTGCCAGCAGCACAAACAGGAGAGGTTACACTGAAGCTTTCTTT.

The V and J genes are TRBV9 and TRBJ2-1; tentative D call: TRBD1 (6 bases). Deletions cut 1 base from V and 10 bases from J, with 15 bases between. Germline V lookup: CDR1 SGDLS, CDR2 YYNGEE. The CDR3 runs 14 residues. The CDR3 region is CASSVQGGNKEQFF. The CDR3 DNA follows: TGTGCCAGCAGCGTACAAGGGGGTAATAAAGAGCAGTTCTTC.

This clonotype was recorded a few times. This CDR3 reads CASRRTQPPYEQYF. CDR3 bases: TGTGCCAGCAGAAGGACCCAACCCCCCTACGAGCAGTACTTC. The rearrangement uses TRBV13 and TRBJ2-7, with D unresolved. CDR3 length: 14 residues. The V end was cut by 6 bases, the J end by 2 bases, with 14 bases between. Germline-derived CDR1 and CDR2 are PRHDT and FYEKMQ (reference sequence). The variable domain in full, completed from reference TRBV13 and TRBJ2-7, reads AAGVIQSPRHLIKEKRETATLKCYPIPRHDTVYWYQQGPGQDPQFLISFYEKMQSDKGSIPDRFSAQQFSDYHSELNMSSLELGDSALYFCASRRTQPPYEQYFGPGTRLTVT.

The V call is TRBV4-1, the J call TRBJ2-1; 7 bases agree with TRBD2. V was clipped by 5 bases and J by 9 bases; unmatched bases: 7. This CDR3 is 13 amino acids long. Germline V CDR1 and CDR2: MGHRA, YSYEKL. This CDR3 reads CASSTRLASEQFF. The CDR3 coding sequence is TGCGCCAGCAGCACCCGACTAGCCTCTGAGCAGTTCTTC.

The chain recombines TRBV6-5 with TRBJ1-5; D remains ambiguous. Germline V lookup: CDR1 MNHEY, CDR2 SVGAGI. CDR3 length equals 14 residues. Trimming stripped 11 bases from V and 5 bases from J, with 19 bases between. The CDR3, as DNA: TGTGCCGTCCCACTGGAGAGGGTTCATCAGCCCCAGCATTTT. Protein product: CAVPLERVHQPQHF.

Notes on this clonotype: One junction end does not reproduce the germline sequence, and a read error may be involved. This chain's CDR3 is CASSPNGGGGNNGQFF. The CDR3 coding sequence is TGCGCCAGCAGCCCAAACGGGGGCGGGGGGAACAATGGGCAGTTCTTC. The chain uses TRBV4-3 and TRBJ2-1, with 8 nucleotides matching TRBD2. Germline values: CDR1 LGHNA, CDR2 YSLEER. CDR3 length equals 16 residues.

The chain joins TRBV28 to TRBJ1-2; TRBD1 agrees at 7 bases. Per germline, CDR1 MDHEN and CDR2 SYDVKM. The CDR3 totals 13 residues. With V trimmed by 8 bases and J by 2 bases, 5 bases remained unmatched. CDR3 nucleotide sequence: TGTGCCAGCCAAGAGGACAGGAACTATGGCTACACCTTC. Translated, it gives CASQEDRNYGYTF.

This chain joins TRBV7-9 and TRBJ1-2; a possible D gene is TRBD1 (6 bases). Deletions cut 6 bases from V and 0 bases from J, with 11 bases between. The CDR3 is 14 amino acids. The germline CDR1 and CDR2 sequences are SEHNR and FQNEAQ (reference sequence). CDR3 region: CASRLDRTNYGYTF. CDR3 bases: TGTGCCAGCAGACTCGACAGGACTAACTATGGCTACACCTTC.

The chain employs TRBV10-3 and TRBJ2-4; 9 nucleotides line up with TRBD2. The J call is in doubt because the DNA end fits TRBJ2-7 better. The length of the CDR3 is 15 residues. CDR1 and CDR2 (germline): ENHRY, SYGVKD. Here the CDR3 reads CAISDSLAGNYEQYF. The CDR3 DNA reads as TGTGCCATCAGTGATTCCCTAGCGGGGAACTACGAGCAGTACTTC.

V gene TRBV12-3 or TRBV12-4 combines with J gene TRBJ2-4; possibly TRBD1 for D (5 bases). TRBJ2-7 explains the end of the DNA better; the J call may be wrong. CDR3 size: 13 residues. DNA of the CDR3: TGTGCCAGCAGTCGACAGAGTAGCTCCGAGCAGTACTTC. Its protein is CASSRQSSSEQYF.

The chain carries TRBV29-1 and TRBJ2-4, with TRBD1 identical over 9 bases. The assigned J gene may be wrong: the sequence end matches TRBJ2-7 better. Per germline, CDR1 SQVTM and CDR2 ANQGSEA. This CDR3 spans 14 amino acids. The DNA of the CDR3 is TGCAGCGTTGCCCGGGACAGGGAATGGGCCGAGCAGTACTTC. Its translation: CSVARDREWAEQYF.

This clonotype appeared a few times. The gene calls are TRBV12-3 or TRBV12-4 and TRBJ2-3, with 7 positions matching TRBD1. The length of the CDR3 is 16 residues. After removal of 5 bases from V and 5 bases from J, the junction contained 13 bases not matched to a gene. For the CDR3, the DNA is TGTGCCAGCAGTCCGTGGTCGACAGGGATGGGAGATACGCAGTATTTT. This sequence encodes CASSPWSTGMGDTQYF.

The table lists this clonotype with many counts. The V call is TRBV7-9, the J call TRBJ1-3; possibly TRBD1 for D (6 bases). Germline V lookup: CDR1 SEHNR, CDR2 FQNEAQ (reference sequence). Between the trimmed V and J ends, which lost 8 bases and 0 bases, there was a span of 11 bases. This CDR3 spans 14 amino acids. The CDR3 loop reads CASGNRASGNTIYF. CDR3 DNA sequence: TGTGCCAGCGGAAACAGGGCCTCTGGAAACACCATATATTTT. The whole variable domain, filled in from reference TRBV7-9 and TRBJ1-3, reads DTGVSQNPRHKITKRGQNVTFRCDPISEHNRLYWYRQTLGQGPEFLTYFQNEAQLEKSRLLSDRFSAERPKGSFSTLEIQRTEQGDSAMYLCASGNRASGNTIYFGEGSWLTVV.

The rearrangement joins TRBV24-1 to TRBJ2-7; D is unresolved. The V gene's germline CDR1 is KGHDR and CDR2 SFDVKD. This CDR3 has 10 amino acids. Between the trimmed V and J ends, which lost 9 bases and 2 bases, there was a span of 4 bases. The CDR3 spells CATSTYEQYF. The CDR3 DNA follows: TGTGCCACCTCAACCTACGAGCAGTACTTC.